This is a list of T cell receptor beta chains from one sample in a study of tumor-infiltrating lymphocytes in primary liver carcinoma. TCRdb re-derived calls from the multiplex PCR reads in MiXCR, one entry per CDR3 protein. The data hold 300,000 to 350,000 distinct CDR3 sequences, with less than 70% observed a single time. Specimen: peripheral blood. These receptors were obtained from a man aged 35-49 years with primary liver carcinoma and hepatitis B virus infection. The CDR3 runs from the conserved cysteine through the conserved F or W. A D gene is named only where the DNA matches it firmly. Size tells how often a clone was seen (once, few, many) or the class of an expanded clone, and some rows leave it out.

TRBV12-3/TRBV12-4	-	many	TRBJ1-3	TGTGCCAGCAGTTTTACCCGGTTCCCCTCTGGAAACACCATATATTTT	CASSFTRFPSGNTIYF
TRBV5-6	TRBD2	few	TRBJ2-5	TGTGCCAGCAGCTTGGAACTAGCGGGAGTGCGATTCGGTGGGACCCAGTACTTC	CASSLELAGVRFGGTQYF
TRBV4-3	TRBD2	-	TRBJ2-1	TGCGCCAGCAGCCAAGATGCGGGAGGCGGCTACGATGAGAAGTTCTTC	CASSQDAGGGYDEKFF
TRBV29-1	-	many	TRBJ1-1	TGCAGCGTTGATCTCTCGAGGGGAGGCCTGAACACTGAAGCTTTCTTT	CSVDLSRGGLNTEAFF
TRBV6-1	-	-	TRBJ1-1	TGTGCCGGAAGGACATCTAGAGAAGCTTTCTTT	CAGRTSREAFF
TRBV12-3/TRBV12-4	-	many	TRBJ2-3	TGTGCCAGCAGTTTACTCAAAGATACGCAGTATTTT	CASSLLKDTQYF
TRBV5-5	-	-	TRBJ2-5	TGTGCCAGCAGCTTGGAAGTCGTGATCCAAGAGACCCAGTACTTC	CASSLEVVIQETQYF
TRBV5-1	-	few	TRBJ1-1	TGCGCCAGCAGCTTGGCAAACTCCCCAGGGATGAACACTGAAGCTTTCTTT	CASSLANSPGMNTEAFF
TRBV11-2	-	-	TRBJ2-2	TGTGCCAGCAGCTTCGCCGGGGAGTTGTCTTTT	CASSFAGELSF
TRBV29-1	-	-	TRBJ2-3	TGCAGCGTTGCACTAGGGGTGGGCACTGATACGCAGTATTTT	CSVALGVGTDTQYF
TRBV12-3/TRBV12-4	-	-	TRBJ2-1	TGTGTCAGCACCCCGACGTTGGCGACGGGACGAAATGAGCAGTTCTTC	CVSTPTLATGRNEQFF
TRBV6-1	TRBD2	many	TRBJ2-1	TGTGCCAGCAGCGGACTAGCGGGAGGAGGATTGTACAATGAGCAGTTCTTC	CASSGLAGGGLYNEQFF
TRBV29-1	TRBD1	-	TRBJ1-5	TGCGGCGTTCTTACAGGGGGCAGGGATCAACCCCAGCATTTT	CGVLTGGRDQPQHF
TRBV5-5	-	few	TRBJ2-5	TGTGCCAGCAGCTGGACAGAGCAAGAGACCCAGCACTTC	CASSWTEQETQHF
TRBV12-3/TRBV12-4	-	-	TRBJ1-3	TGTGCCAGTACCGGGACAAGGAGGGGAAACACTATATATTTT	CASTGTRRGNTIYF
TRBV11-2	-	few	TRBJ2-7	TGTGCCAGCAGCTTAGAATTGCAGCTTAAATCGTTCGAGCAATACTTC	CASSLELQLKSFEQYF
TRBV4-1	-	-	TRBJ1-6	TGCGCCACCAGCCAGCACCCGGGACTCCTGGGTGGACCCCTCCACTTT	CATSQHPGLLGGPLHF
TRBV6-4	TRBD1	few	TRBJ2-3	TGTGCCAGCAGTGACTCACAGGGGCACACAGATACGCAGTATTTT	CASSDSQGHTDTQYF
TRBV30	-	-	TRBJ2-2	TGTGCCTGGAGTCCGAAGAGGGGGGACCGGGAGCTGTTTTTT	CAWSPKRGDRELFF
TRBV7-8	-	-	TRBJ2-1	TGTGCCAGCAGCTTAATCTCGGGCGATGAGCAGTTCTTC	CASSLISGDEQFF
TRBV5-5	-	-	TRBJ2-1	TGTGCCAGCAGCTTGGAGCTAGCGAAATACAATGAGCAGTTCTTC	CASSLELAKYNEQFF
TRBV11-2	-	once	TRBJ2-2	TGTGCCAGCAGTTTGATGAACACCGAGGAGCTGTTTTTT	CASSLMNTEELFF